This is a list of T cell receptor beta chains from one sample in a study of T-cell memory formation after mild COVID-19. One entry per CDR3 protein results from TCRdb running MiXCR on the 5' RACE reads. The top ten hold around 12% of the sample, which has 470,000 or so distinct CDR3 sequences, about 23% seen once. The sequenced sample consisted of PBMCs or a T cell subset sorted from them (not recorded which). All receptors derive from an adult woman who had mild COVID-19 (a few samples of this study predate the infection). Cell type and time point are not known. The CDR3 runs from the conserved cysteine through the conserved F or W. A D gene is named only where the DNA matches it firmly. Some rows mark clone size as missing; the rest say once, few, many or name a class of expanded clone.

V gene	D gene	clone size	J gene	CDR3 DNA	CDR3 protein
TRBV7-2	TRBD1	.	TRBJ2-7	TGTGCCAGCAGCAGCCGACAGGGGGATAGCGAGCAGTACTTC	CASSSRQGDSEQYF
TRBV7-8	.	.	TRBJ1-4	TGTGCCAGCAGCTTAGCGTACAGCGGGGAGGAAAAACTGTTTTTT	CASSLAYSGEEKLFF
TRBV5-1	TRBD2	few	TRBJ2-3	TGCGCCAGCAGCCCCCGACTAGCGGGAGATATAGATACGCAGTATTTT	CASSPRLAGDIDTQYF
TRBV14	TRBD1	.	TRBJ2-3	TGTGCCAGCAGCCGAGAGACAGGGATAAGGACAGATACGCAGTATTTT	CASSRETGIRTDTQYF
TRBV14	TRBD1	.	TRBJ2-6	TGTGCCAGCAGCCAAGAAGGGACAGGGCCACTAACTGGGGCCAACGTCCTGACTTTC	CASSQEGTGPLTGANVLTF
TRBV12-3/TRBV12-4	TRBD1	.	TRBJ2-2	TGTGCCAGCAGGCCCGGGACAGGGGGAATCACCGGGGAGCTGTTTTTT	CASRPGTGGITGELFF
TRBV5-1	.	.	TRBJ2-1	TGCGCCAGCAGCACCAGGGGGCTAGCGGATACCTACAATGAGCAGTTCTTC	CASSTRGLADTYNEQFF
TRBV9	.	few	TRBJ2-5	TGTGCCAGCAGCTCCTCTGCTGGGGAGCAAGAGACCCAGTACTTC	CASSSSAGEQETQYF
TRBV11-1	.	.	TRBJ2-1	TGTGCCAGCAGCTTCGGGACCCGCTCAAGCAATGAGCAGTTCTTC	CASSFGTRSSNEQFF
TRBV7-9	TRBD1	.	TRBJ2-7	TGTGCCAGCAGCCCAACCGGGACAGGGAGGAGCGAGCAGTACTTC	CASSPTGTGRSEQYF
TRBV4-1	TRBD2	few	TRBJ2-1	TGCGCCAGCAGCCAAGGGACTAGCAGAACCTACAATGAGCAGTTCTTC	CASSQGTSRTYNEQFF
TRBV6-1	.	.	TRBJ1-4	TGTGCCAGCACCGCAGACCGGGATGAAAAACTGTTTTTT	CASTADRDEKLFF
TRBV9	TRBD2	.	TRBJ2-3	TGTGCCAGCAGCGTAGCTGGGGGAGGGAACACAGATACGCAGTATTTT	CASSVAGGGNTDTQYF
TRBV6-6	.	.	TRBJ2-5	TGTGCCAGCAGTTACTCACTGCAAGAGACCCAGTACTTC	CASSYSLQETQYF
TRBV4-3	.	.	TRBJ2-3	TGCGCCAGCAGCCTCGGGCGGGCTAGCACAGATACGCAGTATTTT	CASSLGRASTDTQYF
TRBV28	.	few	TRBJ2-7	TGTGCCAGCACCCTGACAGGTCACGACGAGCAGTACTTC	CASTLTGHDEQYF
TRBV20-1	TRBD1	.	TRBJ2-1	TGCAGTGCTAGAGAAGGGACAGGGGCTTACAATGAGCAGTTCTTC	CSAREGTGAYNEQFF
TRBV18	.	few	TRBJ2-1	TGTGCCAGCAGAAGTCGAGTGAGCTCCTACAATGAGCAGTTCTTC	CASRSRVSSYNEQFF
TRBV7-3	TRBD1	.	TRBJ2-1	TGTGCCAGCAGCTTACATCACAGGGGGGTTTTCTACAATGAGCAGTTCTTC	CASSLHHRGVFYNEQFF
TRBV28	TRBD1	few	TRBJ1-6	TGTGCCAGCAGTCCGGGACAGGGACATTCACCCCTCCACTTT	CASSPGQGHSPLHF
TRBV15	TRBD1	.	TRBJ1-5	TGTGCCACCAGCCCAGGGGGCGGGGGCATGGGCAATCAGCCCCAGCATTTT	CATSPGGGGMGNQPQHF
TRBV9	.	.	TRBJ2-3	TGTGCCAGCAGCGCCGGGCCGGGGGCTAGCACAGATACGCAGTATTTT	CASSAGPGASTDTQYF
TRBV7-8	TRBD2	.	TRBJ2-1	TGTGCCAGCAGCTTAAGTAGGGCGGGGGGCTCCTACAATGAGCAGTTCTTC	CASSLSRAGGSYNEQFF
TRBV11-2	.	few	TRBJ2-2	TGTGCCAGCACCAATAGGGTTCTTTCCGGGGAGCTGTTTTTT	CASTNRVLSGELFF